The following is a T cell receptor beta chain sequence with its context. This specimen belongs to a study of blood T cells in healthy people across ages. Germline V CDR1 and CDR2: SNHLY, FYNNEI. The CDR3 covers 16 residues. Deletions cut 6 bases from V and 5 bases from J, with 20 bases between. Next came a second PCR, run for about 6 to 11 cycles, which used a sample-barcoded 5' primer along with a J-beta primer mix. One entry per CDR3 protein results from TCRdb running MiXCR on the 5' RACE reads. Among 1,500,000 or so distinct CDR3 sequences, 59% were seen once, and the ten largest hold over 5.5%. The origin of this receptor is a man aged 18 to 29 in good health. V gene TRBV2 combines with J gene TRBJ2-1, with D perhaps TRBD1 or TRBD2 (5 bases each). Sample: blood. CDR3 sequence: CASRGVGEFRDNEQFF. As DNA, the CDR3 is TGTGCCAGCAGGGGGGTGGGGGAATTTAGGGACAATGAGCAGTTCTTC.